The rows below give T cell receptor beta chains drawn from one sample of a study of cytomegalovirus exposure and HLA in healthy donors. Generated by immunoSEQ multiplex PCR, the TCRdb table keeps only in-frame clones and is missing some. This table holds about 220,000 clones, over 60% found once. Sample: PBMCs. The receptors come from a man younger than 35 in good health and CMV-seronegative. Both conserved end residues are trimmed from each CDR3. Fields, in order: V gene, J gene, CDR3 protein.

TRBV5-6	TRBJ1-5	ASSLVGSDQPQH
TRBV6-5	TRBJ2-7	ASSYDRAYEQY
TRBV10-2	TRBJ2-5	ASRLGAGAWETQY
TRBV28	TRBJ2-7	ASSHNREQY
TRBV10-2	TRBJ2-1	ATPTSGRCDEQF
TRBV9	TRBJ2-7	ASSPGTGVSYEQY
TRBV5-6	TRBJ1-4	ASSFTLGKLF
TRBV6-5	TRBJ2-7	ASSYQSVLYEQY
TRBV18	TRBJ2-2	ASSPDWTGELF
TRBV6-5	TRBJ1-1	ASSSRDGGEAF
TRBV19	TRBJ2-5	ASSIGTHLPLQETQY